These 5 T cell receptor beta chains were all obtained from the same sample, sequenced in a study of blood T cell repertoires in COVID-19 (dated by TCRdb to 2019 to 2021). Libraries were built with the immunoSEQ multiplex PCR assay. TCRdb mirrors the immuneACCESS table, restricted to in-frame sequences. Some clones are absent from its copies; in checked studies, under half trace to an unresolved V gene, and the reason for the others is unknown. This sample holds about 250,000 clones; about 86% were observed only once. Around 8.9% of the sample belongs to the ten largest clones. The sequencing input was peripheral blood. These receptors were taken from a man in his forties with active or convalescent COVID-19.

CDR3 loop: CATTNGGEETQYF. For the CDR3, the DNA is TGTGCCACCACCAATGGGGGGGAGGAGACCCAGTACTTC. The chain joins TRBV6-5 to TRBJ2-5, with 7 bases matching TRBD2. This CDR3 is built from 13 residues. From germline, CDR1 is MNHEY and CDR2 SVGAGI. The V segment lost 10 bases and the J segment 5 bases; nucleotides outside the gene matches: 10.

About this clone itself: The junction departs from the called germline gene at one end, perhaps through a read error. The V call is TRBV29-1, the J call TRBJ2-5, with a weak D call TRBD1 (6 bases). The CDR3 covers 14 residues. Germline CDR1 SQVTM, CDR2 ANQGSEA. Written as DNA, the CDR3 is TGCAGCGTTAGAGTATCTTGGGGACAAGGGACCCAGTACTTC. The encoded protein is CSVRVSWGQGTQYF.

This chain connects TRBV5-1 to TRBJ2-3; D unclear. Germline V CDR1 and CDR2: SGHRS, YFSETQ. The ends were cut back, 2 bases at V and 0 bases at J, with 7 bases in the middle. The CDR3 sequence is 14 residues long. CDR3 sequence reads: CASSFGTSTDTQYF. The CDR3 coding sequence is TGCGCCAGCAGCTTCGGTACGAGCACAGATACGCAGTATTTT. Full variable domain (rest looked up from reference TRBV5-1 and TRBJ2-3): KAGVTQTPRYLIKTRGQQVTLSCSPISGHRSVSWYQQTPGQGLQFLFEYFSETQRNKGNFPGRFSGRQFSNSRSEMNVSTLELGDSALYLCASSFGTSTDTQYFGPGTRLTVL.

The CDR3 DNA reads TGTGCCAGCAGTTTACAGGTAGCGGGAGGGCCTTTCTCTCTGTACGAGCAGTACTTC. Its protein product is CASSLQVAGGPFSLYEQYF. J is TRBJ2-7 and V is TRBV27, with TRBD2 matching over 11 bases. The germline gives CDR1 MNHEY, CDR2 SMNVEV (reference sequence). The CDR3 loop spans 19 amino acids. V was pared by 2 bases and J by 4 bases, with 16 bases of the junction left unmatched.

The V call is TRBV18, the J call TRBJ2-3; no reliable D call. This CDR3 spans 13 amino acids. With 6 bases removed from V and 3 bases from J, the gap between germline ends came to 10 bases. CDR1 is KGHSH, CDR2 LQKENI, per germline. CDR3 coding DNA: TGTGCCAGCTCCGCGACGGAGACAGATACGCAGTATTTT. Its protein product is CASSATETDTQYF.